This T cell receptor beta chain came from a study of cytomegalovirus exposure and HLA in healthy donors. Study findings and constraints: Later analysis indicated greater clonal expansion among HLA-associated TCR beta chains than among equally common other chains.

Trimming took 6 bases from V and 0 from J; bases not matched to a gene: 5. The CDR3 sequence is 15 residues long. CDR1 and CDR2 from the germline V gene are MDHEN and SYDVKM. The PCR used 60 Vbeta and 13 Jbeta primers. The table came from immunoSEQ multiplex PCR; TCRdb's copy has only in-frame clones and leaves some out. Of about 140,000 clones in the sample, approximately 82% were seen once. As to this clone: Its specificity is unknown.

The receptor was isolated from a woman between 35 and 50 years old in good health and CMV-seronegative. This chain joins TRBV28 and TRBJ1-3, with 7 bases fitting TRBD1. Material: PBMCs. The CDR3 protein is CASRRQGSSGNTIYF. The CDR3 DNA follows: TGTGCCAGCAGAAGACAGGGTAGCTCTGGAAACACCATATATTTT.